This T cell receptor (beta chain) is drawn from a study of Ad26.COV2.S vaccination and SARS-CoV-2 variants. Study overall: The trial was COV1001 and the donor's arm was Ad26.COV2.S. By the intramuscular route, Ad26.COV2.S was given once, or twice 56 days apart.

The table came from immunoSEQ multiplex PCR; TCRdb's copy has only in-frame clones and leaves some out. Among more than 300,000 clones, approximately 90% were seen once, and the ten largest hold roughly 5%. The treatment here: 15 to 20 received Ad26.COV2.S at low or high dose, single or two shots; 5 received placebo; per-sample allocation not given. Following the first vaccine or placebo injection, samples were taken on day 63. In Boston, an adult donor aged 18-55 years took part. The shot given was an Ad26 vector that makes Wuhan-strain SARS-CoV-2 spike. This material consisted of peripheral blood, taken in a trial of Ad26.COV2.S vaccine versus placebo. The TCR originated in a person between 18 and 59 years old who received the Ad26.COV2.S COVID-19 vaccine or a placebo.

The CDR3 loop reads CASSLGTANTEAFF. The CDR3 DNA is TGTGCCAGCAGCTTGGGGACAGCTAACACTGAAGCTTTCTTT. V is TRBV5-8 and J is TRBJ1-1, with D possibly being TRBD1 (6 bases). Germline loops: CDR1 SGHTS, CDR2 YDEGEE. The CDR3 has 14 amino acids. The V end lost 0 bases, the J end lost 2 bases, and 8 bases lay between the germline ends.